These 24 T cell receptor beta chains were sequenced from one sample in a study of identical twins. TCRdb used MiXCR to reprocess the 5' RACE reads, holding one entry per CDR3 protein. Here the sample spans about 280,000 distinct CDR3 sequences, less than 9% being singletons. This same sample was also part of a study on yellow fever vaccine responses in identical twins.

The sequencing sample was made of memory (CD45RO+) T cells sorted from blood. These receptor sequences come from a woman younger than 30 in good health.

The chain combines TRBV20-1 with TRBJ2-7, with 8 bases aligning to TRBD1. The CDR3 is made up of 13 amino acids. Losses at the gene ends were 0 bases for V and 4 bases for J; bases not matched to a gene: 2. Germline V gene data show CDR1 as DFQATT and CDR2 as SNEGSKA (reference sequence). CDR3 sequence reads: CSARDRGPYEQYV. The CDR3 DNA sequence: TGCAGTGCTAGAGACAGGGGGCCATACGAGCAGTACGTC.

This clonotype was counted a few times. This chain's CDR3 is CASSSHSGEQYV. Written as DNA, the CDR3 is TGTGCCAGCAGCTCACACTCGGGCGAGCAGTACGTC. The J gene is TRBJ2-7, the V gene TRBV7-9; D remains ambiguous. This CDR3 is 12 amino acids long. The germline CDR1 and CDR2 sequences are SEHNR and FQNEAQ (reference sequence). Trimming pared 4 bases from V and 6 bases from J, leaving 10 bases between.

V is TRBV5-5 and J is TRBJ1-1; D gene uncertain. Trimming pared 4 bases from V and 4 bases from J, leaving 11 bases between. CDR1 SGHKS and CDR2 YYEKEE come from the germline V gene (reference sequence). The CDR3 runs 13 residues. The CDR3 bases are TGTGCCAGCAGCCCCCCTTGGAGCACTGAAGCTTTCTTT. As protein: CASSPPWSTEAFF. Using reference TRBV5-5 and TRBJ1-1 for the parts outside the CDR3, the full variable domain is DAGVTQSPTHLIKTRGQQVTLRCSPISGHKSVSWYQQVLGQGPQFIFQYYEKEERGRGNFPDRFSARQFPNYSSELNVNALLLGDSALYLCASSPPWSTEAFFGQGTRLTVV.

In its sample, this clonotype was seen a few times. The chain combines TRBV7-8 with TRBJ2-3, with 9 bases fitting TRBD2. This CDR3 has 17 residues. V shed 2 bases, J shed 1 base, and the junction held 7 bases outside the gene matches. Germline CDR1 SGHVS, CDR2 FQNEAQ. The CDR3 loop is CASSLQASGVGTDTQYF. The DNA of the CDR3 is TGTGCCAGCAGCTTACAGGCTAGCGGGGTTGGCACAGATACGCAGTATTTT.

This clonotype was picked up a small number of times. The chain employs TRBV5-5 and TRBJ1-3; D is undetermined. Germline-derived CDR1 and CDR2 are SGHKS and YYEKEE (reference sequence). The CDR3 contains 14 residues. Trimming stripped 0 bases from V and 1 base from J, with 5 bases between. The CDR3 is CASSLDVSGNTIYF. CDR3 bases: TGTGCCAGCAGCTTGGACGTATCTGGAAACACCATATATTTT.

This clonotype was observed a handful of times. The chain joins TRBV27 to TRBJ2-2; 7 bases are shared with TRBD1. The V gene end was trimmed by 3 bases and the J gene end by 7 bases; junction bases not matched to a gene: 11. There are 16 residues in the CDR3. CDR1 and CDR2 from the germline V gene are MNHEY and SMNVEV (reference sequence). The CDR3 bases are TGTGCCAGCAGTTTTGCCAGGGGGTTAATAGGCGGGGAGCTGTTTTTT. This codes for CASSFARGLIGGELFF.

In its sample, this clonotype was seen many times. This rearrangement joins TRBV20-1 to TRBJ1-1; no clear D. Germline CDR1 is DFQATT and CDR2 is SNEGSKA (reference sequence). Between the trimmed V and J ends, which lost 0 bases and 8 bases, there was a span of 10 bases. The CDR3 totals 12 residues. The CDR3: CSARDYLGEAFF. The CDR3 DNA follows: TGCAGTGCTAGAGATTATCTAGGGGAAGCTTTCTTT.

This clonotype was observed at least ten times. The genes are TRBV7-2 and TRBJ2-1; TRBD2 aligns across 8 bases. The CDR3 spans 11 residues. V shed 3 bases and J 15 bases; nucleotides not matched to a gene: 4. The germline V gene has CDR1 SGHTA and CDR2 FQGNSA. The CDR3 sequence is CASSLMGLVFF. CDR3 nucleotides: TGTGCCAGCAGCTTGATGGGACTAGTGTTCTTC.

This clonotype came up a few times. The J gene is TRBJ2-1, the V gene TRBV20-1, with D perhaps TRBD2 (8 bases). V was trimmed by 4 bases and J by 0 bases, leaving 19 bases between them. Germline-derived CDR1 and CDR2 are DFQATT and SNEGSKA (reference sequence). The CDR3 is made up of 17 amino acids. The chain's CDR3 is CSATKGAGGFSYNEQFF. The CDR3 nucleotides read TGCAGTGCTACCAAGGGGGCGGGGGGCTTCTCCTACAATGAGCAGTTCTTC.

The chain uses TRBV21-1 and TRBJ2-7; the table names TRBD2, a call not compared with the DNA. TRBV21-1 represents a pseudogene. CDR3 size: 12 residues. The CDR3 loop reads CADGAQLDEQYF. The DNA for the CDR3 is TGTGCAGACGGGGCCCAGCTGGACGAGCAGTACTTC.

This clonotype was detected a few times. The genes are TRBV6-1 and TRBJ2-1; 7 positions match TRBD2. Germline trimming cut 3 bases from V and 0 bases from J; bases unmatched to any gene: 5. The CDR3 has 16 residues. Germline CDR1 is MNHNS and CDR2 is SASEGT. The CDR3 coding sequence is TGTGCCAGCAGTGAGGAGGCTAGCGGCTCCTACAATGAGCAGTTCTTC. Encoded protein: CASSEEASGSYNEQFF.

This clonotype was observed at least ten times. The CDR3 DNA is TGCGCCAGCAGTGGAGCGGGACTTGTGGGCTCCGGGGAGCTGTTTTTT. Translation gives CASSGAGLVGSGELFF. The chain has TRBV10-1 and TRBJ2-2; 7 positions match TRBD2. V shed 4 bases and J 6 bases; nucleotides not matched to a gene: 11. The CDR3 extends over 16 amino acids. Germline V gene lookup returns CDR1 WNHNN and CDR2 SYGVQD (reference sequence).

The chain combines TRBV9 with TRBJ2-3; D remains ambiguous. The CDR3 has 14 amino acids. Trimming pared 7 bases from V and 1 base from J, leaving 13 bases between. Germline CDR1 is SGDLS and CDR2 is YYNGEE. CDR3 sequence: CASRAGQRTDTQYF. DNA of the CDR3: TGTGCCAGCCGGGCAGGCCAACGCACAGATACGCAGTATTTT.

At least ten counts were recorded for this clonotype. This CDR3 is CASQGQGIYEQFF. The CDR3 coding sequence is TGTGCCAGCCAGGGACAGGGTATCTATGAGCAGTTCTTC. This chain links TRBV3-1 with TRBJ2-1; 9 bases line up with TRBD1. V lost 8 bases to trimming and J lost 8 bases; unmatched junction nucleotides: 7. The CDR3 is 13 residues long. CDR1 is LGHDT, CDR2 YNNKEL, per germline (reference sequence).

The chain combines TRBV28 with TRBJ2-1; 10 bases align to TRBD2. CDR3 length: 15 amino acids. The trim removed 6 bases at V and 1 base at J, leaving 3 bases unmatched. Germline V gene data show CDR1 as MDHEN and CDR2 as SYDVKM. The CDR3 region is CASSIAGGSYNEQFF. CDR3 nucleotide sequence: TGTGCCAGCAGCATAGCGGGAGGTTCCTACAATGAGCAGTTCTTC.

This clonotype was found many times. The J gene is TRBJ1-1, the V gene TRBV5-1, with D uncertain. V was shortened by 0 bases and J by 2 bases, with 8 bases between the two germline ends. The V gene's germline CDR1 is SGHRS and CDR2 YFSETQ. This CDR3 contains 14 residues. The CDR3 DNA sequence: TGCGCCAGCAGCTTGGAGACAACAAACACTGAAGCTTTCTTT. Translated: CASSLETTNTEAFF. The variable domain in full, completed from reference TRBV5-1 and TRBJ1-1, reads KAGVTQTPRYLIKTRGQQVTLSCSPISGHRSVSWYQQTPGQGLQFLFEYFSETQRNKGNFPGRFSGRQFSNSRSEMNVSTLELGDSALYLCASSLETTNTEAFFGQGTRLTVV.

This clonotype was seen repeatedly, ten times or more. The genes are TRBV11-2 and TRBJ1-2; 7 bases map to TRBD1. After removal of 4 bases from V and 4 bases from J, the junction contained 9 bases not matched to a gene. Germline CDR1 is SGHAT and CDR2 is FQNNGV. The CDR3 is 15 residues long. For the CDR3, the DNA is TGTGCCAGCAGCTACACGGGACAGAACATCTATGGCTACACCTTC. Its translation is CASSYTGQNIYGYTF.

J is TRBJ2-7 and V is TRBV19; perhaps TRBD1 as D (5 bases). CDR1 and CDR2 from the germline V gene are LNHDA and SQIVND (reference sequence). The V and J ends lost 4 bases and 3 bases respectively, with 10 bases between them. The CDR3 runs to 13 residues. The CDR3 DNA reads TGTGCCAGTAGTAATCTTAGGGGCTACGAGCAGTACTTC. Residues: CASSNLRGYEQYF.

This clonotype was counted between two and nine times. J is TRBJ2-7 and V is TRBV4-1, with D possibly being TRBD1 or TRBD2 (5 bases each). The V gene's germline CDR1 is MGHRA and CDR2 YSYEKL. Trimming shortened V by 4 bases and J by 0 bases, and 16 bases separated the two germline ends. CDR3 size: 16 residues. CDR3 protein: CASSPGPGPFSYEQYV. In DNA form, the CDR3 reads TGCGCCAGCAGCCCAGGTCCGGGGCCCTTCTCCTACGAGCAGTACGTC.

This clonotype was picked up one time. The DNA for the CDR3 is TGTGCCAGCAGCTTAAGGGTCGGGACTAGCGTTAAAGAGACCCAGTACTTC. Translation gives CASSLRVGTSVKETQYF. The chain is built from TRBV7-7 and TRBJ2-5, with TRBD2 matching 10 bases. The CDR3 runs to 17 residues. CDR1 is SSHAT and CDR2 is FNYEAQ in the germline V gene (reference sequence). The ends lost 2 bases at V and 3 bases at J; junction bases unmatched: 9.

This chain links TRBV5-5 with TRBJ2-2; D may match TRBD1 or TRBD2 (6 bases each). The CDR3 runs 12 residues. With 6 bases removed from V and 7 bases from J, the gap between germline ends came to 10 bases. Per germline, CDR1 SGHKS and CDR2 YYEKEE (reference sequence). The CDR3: CASTGAGGELFF. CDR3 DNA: TGTGCCAGCACGGGGGCAGGCGGGGAGCTGTTTTTT.

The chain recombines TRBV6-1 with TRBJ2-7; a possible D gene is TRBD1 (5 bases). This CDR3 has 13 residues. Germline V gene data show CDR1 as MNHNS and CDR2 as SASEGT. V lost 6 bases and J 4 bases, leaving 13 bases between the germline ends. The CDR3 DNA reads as TGTGCCAGCAGCCGGATCCAGGGTTACGAGCAGTACTTC. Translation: CASSRIQGYEQYF.

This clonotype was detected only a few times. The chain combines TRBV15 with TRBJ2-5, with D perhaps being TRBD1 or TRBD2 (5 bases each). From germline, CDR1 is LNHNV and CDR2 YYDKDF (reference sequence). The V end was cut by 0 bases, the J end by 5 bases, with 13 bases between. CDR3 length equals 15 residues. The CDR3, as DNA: TGTGCCACCAGCAGAGATAGGGGCGGGCCGGAGACCCAGTACTTC. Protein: CATSRDRGGPETQYF.

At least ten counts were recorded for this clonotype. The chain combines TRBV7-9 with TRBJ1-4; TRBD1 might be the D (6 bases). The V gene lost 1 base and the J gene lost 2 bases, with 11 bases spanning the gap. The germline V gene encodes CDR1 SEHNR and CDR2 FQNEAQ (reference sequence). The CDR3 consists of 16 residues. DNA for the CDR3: TGTGCCAGCAGCTTAGGGCAGCAGGGGACTAATGAAAAACTGTTTTTT. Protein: CASSLGQQGTNEKLFF.